Listed here are 10 T cell receptor beta chains from one sample, sequenced in a study of T cells after yellow fever vaccination. TCRdb reprocessed the 5' RACE reads via MiXCR and lists one record per CDR3 protein. The table includes 610,000 or so distinct CDR3 sequences, about 12% detected once. The material sequenced was PBMCs, taken on the day of the yellow fever booster vaccination. Receptors originate from a man between 25 and 39 years old who received the YFV17D yellow fever vaccine.

This clonotype has just a few counts. This rearrangement joins TRBV2 to TRBJ1-4; tentatively, D is TRBD1 (6 bases). Germline V gene lookup returns CDR1 SNHLY and CDR2 FYNNEI. This CDR3 contains 14 residues. Trimming took 6 bases from V and 4 from J, leaving 12 bases between them. The CDR3 loop reads CASRADRHNEKLFF. In DNA, the CDR3 is TGTGCCAGCAGGGCAGACAGGCATAATGAAAAACTGTTTTTT.

As concerns this clonotype: A read error is possible here, since a much larger clone lies one base away. The CDR3 DNA reads as TGTGCCAGCAGCTTACGGGACTACGAGCAGTACTTC. Translated: CASSLRDYEQYF. V usage is TRBV7-9 and J usage is TRBJ2-7, with a tentative D call TRBD2 (5 bases). The V gene lost 2 bases and the J gene lost 3 bases, with 5 bases spanning the gap. Per germline, CDR1 SEHNR and CDR2 FQNEAQ (reference sequence). This CDR3 is built from 12 residues.

The table lists this clonotype with many counts. The rearrangement joins TRBV6-2 or TRBV6-3 to TRBJ2-5; D possibly corresponds to TRBD2 (6 bases). The CDR3 sequence is 15 residues long. The ends were cut back, 6 bases at V and 1 base at J, with 15 bases in the middle. Germline V gives CDR1 MNHEY, CDR2 SVGEGT. The CDR3 DNA is TGTGCCAGCAGGCGTTTTAGCGGACCCCAAGAGACCCAGTACTTC. This gives the protein CASRRFSGPQETQYF.

This clonotype was counted many times. The chain is built from TRBV4-2 and TRBJ1-5; D not resolved. V was trimmed by 0 bases and J by 2 bases, leaving 8 bases between them. Looked up from germline, CDR1 is LGHNA and CDR2 is YNFKEQ. This CDR3 spans 15 amino acids. In DNA, the CDR3 is TGTGCCAGCAGCCAAGATTCAGGCGGCAATCAGCCCCAGCATTTT. Translating gives CASSQDSGGNQPQHF.

V and J are TRBV10-3 and TRBJ2-7; no reliable D call. The V gene's germline CDR1 is ENHRY and CDR2 SYGVKD. The V end was cut by 10 bases, the J end by 7 bases, with 11 bases between. The CDR3 runs to 10 residues. The CDR3 nucleotides read TGTGCCACCGCGGCTGGAGAGCAGTACTTC. The encoded protein is CATAAGEQYF.

The V call is TRBV5-1, the J call TRBJ1-1, with 8 positions matching TRBD1. Germline-derived CDR1 and CDR2 are SGHRS and YFSETQ. V was pared by 4 bases and J by 1 base, with 3 bases of the junction left unmatched. The CDR3 totals 14 residues. This CDR3 is CASSGQGENTEAFF. CDR3 DNA: TGCGCCAGCAGCGGACAGGGAGAGAACACTGAAGCTTTCTTT.

This clonotype was picked up a small number of times. This chain uses TRBV20-1 with TRBJ2-1, with D possibly TRBD2 on 5 matching bases. The CDR3 spans 13 residues. Trimming took off 3 bases at V and 9 bases at J, with 15 bases between the two ends. Per germline, CDR1 DFQATT and CDR2 SNEGSKA (reference sequence). The CDR3 DNA follows: TGCAGTGCTAGCCAACCCTCCGGAGGTGAGCAGTTCTTC. It specifies CSASQPSGGEQFF.

The rearrangement joins TRBV25-1 to TRBJ2-5; 7 nucleotides line up with TRBD2. Germline V gene lookup returns CDR1 MGHDK and CDR2 SYGVNS. The CDR3 runs 17 residues. The V segment lost 4 bases and the J segment 1 base; nucleotides outside the gene matches: 12. CDR3 sequence: CASSGKLAFGAQETQYF. In DNA, the CDR3 is TGTGCCAGCAGTGGAAAACTAGCGTTCGGGGCCCAAGAGACCCAGTACTTC.

The chain joins TRBV7-6 to TRBJ1-1; the D is unclear. The V end was cut by 5 bases, the J end by 8 bases, with 15 bases between. This CDR3 comprises 13 residues. Looked up from germline, CDR1 is SGHVS and CDR2 is FNYEAQ. CDR3 DNA: TGTGCCAGCAGCACCCGGGCAGCGGGGGAAGCTTTCTTT. Amino acids: CASSTRAAGEAFF.

This clonotype was detected only a few times. The chain links TRBV20-1 to TRBJ2-1; 11 positions match TRBD2. The CDR3 totals 15 residues. The germline V gene has CDR1 DFQATT and CDR2 SNEGSKA (reference sequence). Losses at the gene ends were 0 bases for V and 5 bases for J; bases not matched to a gene: 3. The CDR3, as DNA: TGCAGTGCTAGAGAACTAGCGGGAGCAGACAATGAGCAGTTCTTC. Amino acids: CSARELAGADNEQFF.